Below, one T cell receptor beta chain is given with its context. What antigen it recognizes has not been identified. Base qualities are not provided; no much larger clone lies one nucleotide away. Here V drops 4 bases and J drops 0 bases, and the junction holds 4 bases not matched to any gene. As encoded in the germline V gene, CDR1 is SGHRS while CDR2 is YFSETQ. Taken from cysteine to phenylalanine, the CDR3 has 15 residues. The entry retains the CDR3 DNA only, 45 bases that are in frame from base 1. These data are taken from a study of response to subunit inactivated influenza vaccine listed by TCRdb under 2018. As for the study more broadly: To follow how T cells responded to a trivalent subunit inactivated influenza vaccine, the researchers relied on deep quantitative profiling of the T cell receptor repertoire.

The library was obtained by RT-PCR. The data were produced on an Illumina HiSeq 2500. TCRdb took the public reads, trimmed them with fastp at Q25, ran MiXCR for clone calling and kept in-frame beta chains. Each entry merges the rows of one CDR3 protein and shows their most common DNA and genes. The sample records 500,000 or so distinct CDR3 sequences, 10% to 11% of which are singletons. 10% to 15% of the sample comes from the top ten. Study-wide conclusions, independent of this receptor: According to the authors, only a limited number of new T cells may be recruited by each seasonal influenza vaccination.

The sample's time point label, decoded: 40 to 45 days after influenza vaccine administration. Here the sequenced sample was PBMCs from blood, taken about 40 days after vaccination. The rearranged segments are TRBV5-1 and TRBJ2-1, with TRBD2 matching 7 junction bases. The source of this sequence is a man aged 50 to 59 who received an inactivated influenza vaccine. Donor details come from another sample of the same person, matched by shared clones. The CDR3 reads as follows: CASSLADNSYNEQFF. Here is the DNA: TGCGCCAGCAGCCTAGCGGACAACTCCTACAATGAGCAGTTCTTC.